What follows is one T cell receptor beta chain and its context. Its antigen is still unknown. Per-nucleotide qualities are absent, and no much larger clonotype sits a single base away. Using the deep immunoSEQ assay, TCR CDR3 regions were amplified from genomic DNA by multiplex PCR. Genomic DNA extracted from each cell subset was distributed evenly over all wells of several immunoSEQ 96-well plates, and each plate served as one replicate. Each replicate PCR for sorted subsets received around 200 ng genomic DNA, equal to some 32,000 T cell genomes. The purified libraries were quantified using a Qubit 3.0 fluorometer, sized with a Bioanalyzer 2100, and then quantified again using the KAPA Library Quantification kit. Each immunoSEQ 96-well plate was sequenced on its own single-read 150-cycle Illumina NextSeq 550 flow cell. The published analysis was carried out like this. Because the immunoSEQ output held only junctional sequences and lacked quality scores, the filtering could not match the filtering applied to full-length reads. To assign V/J genes and CDR3, sequences were annotated against IMGT germline references using PyIR, a Python wrapper for IgBLAST v1.9. Reads with weak V/J assignments (E-value above 1e-6), missing CDR3, stop codons, out-of-frame junctions, or ambiguous translated residues were removed. A V3J clonotype was defined by an identical inferred V gene, J gene, and CDR3 amino acid sequence. To compute the percentage overlap between repertoires, the number of shared unique clonotypes was divided by the size of the smaller repertoire. Three approaches were used to assess repertoire richness: RTK rarefaction, the Chao1 estimator, and Recon v2.1 estimates of unobserved clonotypes. OLGA was used to compute generation probabilities for all TCRbeta clonotypes that the gDNA method yielded from a handful of donors. TCRdb re-hosts the immuneACCESS table, in-frame sequences only. Its copies lack some clones; in the studies checked, an unresolved V gene accounts for under half of them, and the cause for the rest is not known. V, J and clone size were drawn from that table, and D and trimming were deduced from the DNA. This sample is represented by 2 million or so clones; 95% of them were singletons. The ten biggest clones cover roughly 0.13% of the sample.

V loses 1 base of germline sequence and J loses 12 bases, and the interval between the two ends is 16 bases. Sequences GTSNPN (CDR1) and SVGIG (CDR2) are obtained from the germline V gene (reference sequence). There are 14 amino acids in the CDR3, from cysteine to phenylalanine inclusive. Of all the DNA, just the CDR3 is kept, 42 bases in frame from base 1. Healthy HIV-negative adults with no recently reported acute infections or vaccinations were included as donors. Only Caucasian adults living in Nashville, Tennessee, USA were represented among the donors. Magnetic negative selection was used to enrich CD4+ T cells, after which naive cells were positively selected on CD45RA and the negative fraction became the memory subset. Blood was collected by leukapheresis, and PBMCs were isolated by Ficoll-Histopaque density gradient centrifugation and then cryopreserved in liquid nitrogen vapor phase. Analytical flow cytometry was used to check the purity and quantity of each magnetically sorted T cell population. Each sorted fraction had its genomic DNA isolated and then quantified by UV absorbance on a Nanodrop 2000c.

The source of the sample is a study of shared clonotypes between healthy human individuals (dated by TCRdb to 2019 to 2021). Study-wide context: The cohort comprised two women and a few men aged 18 to 49 years. Each donor's leukapheresis produced roughly between about 0.8 and 8.9 billion PBMCs. For each donor, three plates each were used for CD4 naive and CD4 memory, two plates were used for CD8 naive, and one plate was used for CD8 memory. To estimate repertoire size and how much clonotype sharing occurs between individuals, the study deeply sequenced the blood TCR repertoires of several healthy adults. To increase sequencing depth and limit assay-specific biases, different laboratories used diverse techniques to prepare libraries and sequence TCR repertoires.

What the study reported, not specific to this receptor: Across a few donors, around 5.4% of naive CD4, approximately 3.5% of naive CD8, approximately 2.5% of memory CD4, and about 0.44% of memory CD8 clonotypes were shared. Pairwise subsampling led to the expectation that sequencing depth would affect the degree of clonotype sharing among donors. Higher generation probabilities were observed for clonotypes shared by all four sorted-subset donors than for non-shared clonotypes. The small number of donors limited the genetic and exposure-history diversity represented. Sampling was restricted to blood, and TCR repertoires in tissues likely differ from the TCR repertoires found in blood. Estimated clonotype richness was generally larger for naive than for memory subsets. Incomplete sequencing was indicated by rarefaction of sorted-subset datasets, despite the large sequencing depth.

Recombination joined TRBV30 with TRBJ1-6; the D gene is unclear. Specimen: naive CD4+ T cells sorted from blood. In the paper's terms, the cell subset or site label means: CD45RA+ positively selected. The clonotype was recovered from a young man in good health. The CDR3 protein: CAWSAYRLAEPLHF. The DNA sequence follows: TGTGCCTGGAGTGCCTACCGGTTGGCGGAACCCCTCCACTTT. The entire variable domain, with the stretches around the CDR3 drawn from the reference TRBV30 and TRBJ1-6 proteins, is SQTIHQWPATLVQPVGSPLSLECTVEGTSNPNLYWYRQAAGRGLQLLFYSVGIGQISSEVPQNLSASRPQDRQFILSSKKLLLSDSGFYLCAWSAYRLAEPLHFGNGTRLTVT.